This T cell receptor (beta chain) stems from a study of patients and donors after allogeneic stem cell transplantation. Using its own MiXCR run on the RT-PCR reads, TCRdb lists one record per CDR3 protein. The sample consists of about 200,000 distinct CDR3 sequences, about 37% of them appearing once. Germline CDR1 is KGHSH and CDR2 is LQKENI. Germline trimming cut 6 bases from V and 3 bases from J; bases unmatched to any gene: 10. The CDR3 is 15 amino acids. The clonotype comes from a human donor who was either an allogeneic HSCT recipient or a stem cell or donor lymphocyte infusion donor (not recorded which). It is not recorded whose cells these are; they may come from a transplant donor. The rearrangement uses TRBV18 and TRBJ1-1, with 7 positions matching TRBD1. The sequenced sample consisted of blood, either unsorted or a sorted T cell fraction (not recorded which). CDR3 DNA: TGTGCCAGCTCCATAAAGGGGGCGACGGACACTGAAGCTTTCTTT. Its protein is CASSIKGATDTEAFF.